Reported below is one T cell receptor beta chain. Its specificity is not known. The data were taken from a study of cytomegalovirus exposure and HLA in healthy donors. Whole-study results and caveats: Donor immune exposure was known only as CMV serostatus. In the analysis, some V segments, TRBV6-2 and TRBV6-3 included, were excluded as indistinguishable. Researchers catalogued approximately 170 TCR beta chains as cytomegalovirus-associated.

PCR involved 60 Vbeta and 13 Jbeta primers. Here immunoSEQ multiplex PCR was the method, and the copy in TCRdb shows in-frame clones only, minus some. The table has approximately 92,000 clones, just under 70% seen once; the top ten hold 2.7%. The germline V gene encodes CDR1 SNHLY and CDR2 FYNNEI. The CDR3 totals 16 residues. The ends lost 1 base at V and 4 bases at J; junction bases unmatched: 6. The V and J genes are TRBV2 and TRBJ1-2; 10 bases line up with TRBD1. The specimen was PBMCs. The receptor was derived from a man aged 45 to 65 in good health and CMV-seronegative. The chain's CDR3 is CASSEEGQGMFYGYTF. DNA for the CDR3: TGTGCCAGCAGTGAAGAGGGACAGGGGATGTTCTATGGCTACACCTTC.